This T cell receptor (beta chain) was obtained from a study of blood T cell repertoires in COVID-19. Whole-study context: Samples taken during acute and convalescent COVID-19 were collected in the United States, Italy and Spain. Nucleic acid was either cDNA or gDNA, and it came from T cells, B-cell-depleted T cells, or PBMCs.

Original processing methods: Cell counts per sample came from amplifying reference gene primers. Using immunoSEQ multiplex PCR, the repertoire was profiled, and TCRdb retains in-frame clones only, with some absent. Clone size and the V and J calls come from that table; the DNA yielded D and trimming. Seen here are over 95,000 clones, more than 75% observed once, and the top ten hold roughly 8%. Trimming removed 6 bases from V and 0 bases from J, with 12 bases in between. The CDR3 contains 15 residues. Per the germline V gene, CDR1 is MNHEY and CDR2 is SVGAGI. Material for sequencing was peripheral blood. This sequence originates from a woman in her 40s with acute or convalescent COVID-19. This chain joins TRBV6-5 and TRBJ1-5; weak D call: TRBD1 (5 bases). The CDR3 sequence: CASRGMGLSNQPQHF. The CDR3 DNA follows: TGTGCCAGCAGGGGGATGGGGCTTAGCAATCAGCCCCAGCATTTT.